This TCR beta chain was recorded in a study of blood T cell repertoires in COVID-19. Study details: Samples came from the United States, Italy and Spain, spanning acute and convalescent COVID-19. PBMCs, B-cell-depleted T cells, or T cells provided the cDNA or gDNA that made up the material.

The repertoire was sequenced with immunoSEQ multiplex PCR; TCRdb's copy has only in-frame clones and lacks some. Of 650,000 to 800,000 clones listed, 85% to 90% are singletons. V was pared by 3 bases and J by 5 bases, with 6 bases of the junction left unmatched. This CDR3 has 15 amino acids. CDR1 and CDR2 (germline): SGHAT, FQNNGV. The clonotype comes from a woman aged 18-29 years with acute or convalescent COVID-19. The chain joins TRBV11-2 to TRBJ2-5; TRBD1 matches at 10 bases. Sequences were obtained from peripheral blood. CDR3 nucleotide sequence: TGTGCCAGCAGCTTCCCGGGACAGGGGTGGGAGACCCAGTACTTC. Its protein product is CASSFPGQGWETQYF.